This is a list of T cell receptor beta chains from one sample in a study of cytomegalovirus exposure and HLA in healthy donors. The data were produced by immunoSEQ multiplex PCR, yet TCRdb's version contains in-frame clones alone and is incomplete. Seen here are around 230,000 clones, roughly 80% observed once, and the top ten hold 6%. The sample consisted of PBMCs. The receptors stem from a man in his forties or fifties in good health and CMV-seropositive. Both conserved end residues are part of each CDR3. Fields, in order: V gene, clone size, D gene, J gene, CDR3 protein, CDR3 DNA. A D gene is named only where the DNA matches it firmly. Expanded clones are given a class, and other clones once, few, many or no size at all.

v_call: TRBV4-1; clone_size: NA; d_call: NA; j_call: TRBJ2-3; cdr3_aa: CASSQGGAGVTDTQYF; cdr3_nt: TGCGCCAGCAGCCAAGGGGGGGCGGGAGTCACAGATACGCAGTATTTT
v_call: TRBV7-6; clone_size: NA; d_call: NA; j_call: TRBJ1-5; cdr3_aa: CASSLRDNQPQHF; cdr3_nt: TGTGCCAGCAGCTTAAGAGACAATCAGCCCCAGCATTTT
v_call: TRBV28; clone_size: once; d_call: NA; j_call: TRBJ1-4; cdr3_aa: CASSWGGAAGEKLFF; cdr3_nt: TGTGCCAGCAGTTGGGGCGGGGCAGCCGGGGAAAAACTGTTTTTT
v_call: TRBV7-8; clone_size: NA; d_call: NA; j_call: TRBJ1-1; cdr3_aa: CASSLGGGEAFF; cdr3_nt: TGTGCCAGCAGCTTAGGGGGAGGTGAAGCTTTCTTT
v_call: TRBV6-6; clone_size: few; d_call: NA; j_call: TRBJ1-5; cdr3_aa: CASSYGPNQPQHF; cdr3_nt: TGTGCCAGCAGTTACGGCCCTAATCAGCCCCAGCATTTT
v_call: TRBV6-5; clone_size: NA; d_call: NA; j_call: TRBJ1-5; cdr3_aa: CASSRGSNQPQHF; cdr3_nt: TGTGCCAGCAGTCGCGGGTCAAATCAGCCCCAGCATTTT
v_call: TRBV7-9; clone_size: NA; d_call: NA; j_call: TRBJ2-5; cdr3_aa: CASSLGSGSRETQYF; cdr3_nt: TGTGCCAGCAGCTTAGGGTCCGGGAGCCGTGAGACCCAGTACTTC
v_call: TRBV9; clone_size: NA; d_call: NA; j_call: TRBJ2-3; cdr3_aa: CASSEQGEGTDTQYF; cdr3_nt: TGTGCCAGCAGCGAACAGGGCGAGGGCACAGATACGCAGTATTTT
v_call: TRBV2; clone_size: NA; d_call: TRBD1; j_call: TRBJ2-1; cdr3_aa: CASSVGRGPGSGYNEQFF; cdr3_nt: TGTGCCAGCAGTGTGGGCAGGGGGCCCGGGAGCGGTTACAATGAGCAGTTCTTC
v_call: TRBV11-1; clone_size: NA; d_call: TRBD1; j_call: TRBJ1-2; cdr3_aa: CASSSAGGDYGYTF; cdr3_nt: TGTGCCAGCAGCTCTGCAGGGGGTGACTATGGCTACACCTTC
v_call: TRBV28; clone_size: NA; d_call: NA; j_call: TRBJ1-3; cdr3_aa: CASSLGTPASGNTIYF; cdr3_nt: TGTGCCAGCAGTTTAGGTACCCCGGCGTCGGGGAACACCATATATTTT
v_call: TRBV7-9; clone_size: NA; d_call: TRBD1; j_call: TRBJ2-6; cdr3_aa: CASSLGQGGSPGANVLTF; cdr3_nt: TGTGCCAGCAGCTTGGGCCAAGGGGGCTCACCCGGGGCCAACGTCCTGACTTTC
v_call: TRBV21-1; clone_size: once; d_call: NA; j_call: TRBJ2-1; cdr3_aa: CASSKAYTADNEQFF; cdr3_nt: TGTGCCAGCAGCAAAGCTTACACGGCGGACAATGAGCAGTTCTTC
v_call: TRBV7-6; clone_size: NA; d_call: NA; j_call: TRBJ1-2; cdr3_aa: CASSSQGDGGYTF; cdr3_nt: TGTGCCAGCAGCTCACAGGGAGATGGGGGCTACACCTTC
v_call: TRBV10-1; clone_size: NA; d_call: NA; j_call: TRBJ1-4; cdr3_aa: CASSSAINEKLFF; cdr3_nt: TGCGCCAGCAGTTCAGCGATTAATGAAAAACTGTTTTTT